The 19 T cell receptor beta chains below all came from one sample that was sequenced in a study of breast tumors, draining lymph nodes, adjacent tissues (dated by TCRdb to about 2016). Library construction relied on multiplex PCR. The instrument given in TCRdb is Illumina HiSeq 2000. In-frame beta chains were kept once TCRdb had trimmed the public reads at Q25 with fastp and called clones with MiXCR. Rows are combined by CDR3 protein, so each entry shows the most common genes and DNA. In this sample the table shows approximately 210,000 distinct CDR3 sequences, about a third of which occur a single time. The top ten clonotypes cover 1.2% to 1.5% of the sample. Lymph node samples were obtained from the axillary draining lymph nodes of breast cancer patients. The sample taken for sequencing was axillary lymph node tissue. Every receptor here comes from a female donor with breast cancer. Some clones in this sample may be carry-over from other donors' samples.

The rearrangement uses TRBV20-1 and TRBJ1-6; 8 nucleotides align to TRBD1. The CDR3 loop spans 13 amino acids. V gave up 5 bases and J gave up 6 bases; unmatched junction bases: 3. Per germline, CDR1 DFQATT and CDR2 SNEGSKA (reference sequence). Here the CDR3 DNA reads TGCAGTGCTTTGGACAGGGCTAATTCACCCCTCCACTTT. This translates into CSALDRANSPLHF.

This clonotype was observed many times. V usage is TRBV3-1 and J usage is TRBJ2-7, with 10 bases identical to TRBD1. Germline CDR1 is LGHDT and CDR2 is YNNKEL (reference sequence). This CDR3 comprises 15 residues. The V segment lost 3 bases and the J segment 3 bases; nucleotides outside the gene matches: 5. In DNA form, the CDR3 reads TGTGCCAGCAGCCAGGCCGGGACAGGGGTCTACGAGCAGTACTTC. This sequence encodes CASSQAGTGVYEQYF.

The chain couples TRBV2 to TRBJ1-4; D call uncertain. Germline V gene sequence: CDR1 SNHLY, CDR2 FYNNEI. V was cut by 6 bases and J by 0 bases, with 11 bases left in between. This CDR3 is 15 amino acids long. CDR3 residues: CASSLLGTTNEKLFF. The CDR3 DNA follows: TGTGCCAGCAGCCTACTCGGGACAACTAATGAAAAACTGTTTTTT.

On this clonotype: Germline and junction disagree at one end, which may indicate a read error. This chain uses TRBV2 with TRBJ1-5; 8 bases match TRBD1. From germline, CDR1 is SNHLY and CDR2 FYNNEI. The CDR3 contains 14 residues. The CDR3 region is CVSSEQGVGQPQHF. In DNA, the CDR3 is TGTGTCAGCAGTGAACAGGGGGTGGGTCAGCCCCAGCATTTT.

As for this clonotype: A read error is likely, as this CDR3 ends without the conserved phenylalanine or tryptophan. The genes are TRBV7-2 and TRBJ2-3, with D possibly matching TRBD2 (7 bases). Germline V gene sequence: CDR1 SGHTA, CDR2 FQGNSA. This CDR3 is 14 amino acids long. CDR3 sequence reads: CASSLGAGAETQYV. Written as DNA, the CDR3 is TGTGCCAGCAGCTTAGGGGCGGGGGCAGAGACGCAGTATGTT.

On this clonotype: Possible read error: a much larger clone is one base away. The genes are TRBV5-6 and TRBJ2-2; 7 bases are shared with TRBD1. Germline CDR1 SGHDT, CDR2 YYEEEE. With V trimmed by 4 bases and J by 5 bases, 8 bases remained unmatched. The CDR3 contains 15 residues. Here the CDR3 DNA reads TGTGCCAGCAGCATAGGACAGGCTTCGACCGGGGAGCTGTTTTTT. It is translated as CASSIGQASTGELFF.

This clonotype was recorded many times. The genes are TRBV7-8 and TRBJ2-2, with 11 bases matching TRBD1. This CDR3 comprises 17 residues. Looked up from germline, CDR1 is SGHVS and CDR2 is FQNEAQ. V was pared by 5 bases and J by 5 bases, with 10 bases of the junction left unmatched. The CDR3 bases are TGTGCCAGCAGCCACCGCGGACAGGGGGCTTCAACCGGGGAGCTGTTTTTT. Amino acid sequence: CASSHRGQGASTGELFF.

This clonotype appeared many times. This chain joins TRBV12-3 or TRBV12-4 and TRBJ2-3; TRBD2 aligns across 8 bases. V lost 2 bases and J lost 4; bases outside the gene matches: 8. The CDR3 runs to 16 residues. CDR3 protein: CASSLRTQAGADTQYF. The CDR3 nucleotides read TGTGCCAGCAGTTTACGGACCCAAGCGGGAGCAGATACGCAGTATTTT.

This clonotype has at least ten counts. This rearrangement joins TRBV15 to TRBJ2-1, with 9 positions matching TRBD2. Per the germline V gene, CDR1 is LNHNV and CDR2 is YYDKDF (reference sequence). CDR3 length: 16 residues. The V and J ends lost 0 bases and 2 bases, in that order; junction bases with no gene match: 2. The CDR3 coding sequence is TGTGCCACCAGCAGAGAGGCGGGAGGGCCCTACAATGAGCAGTTCTTC. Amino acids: CATSREAGGPYNEQFF.

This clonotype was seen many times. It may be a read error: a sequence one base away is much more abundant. The CDR3 DNA reads TGTGCCAGCAGCCCAGGATCCAGGGCCTACGAGCAGTACTTC. This translates into CASSPGSRAYEQYF. V usage is TRBV11-3 and J usage is TRBJ2-7, with D perhaps TRBD1 (5 bases). Trimming removed 5 bases at V and 2 bases at J, with 13 bases between. The CDR3 has 14 amino acids. Germline CDR1 and CDR2: SGHNT and YENEEA.

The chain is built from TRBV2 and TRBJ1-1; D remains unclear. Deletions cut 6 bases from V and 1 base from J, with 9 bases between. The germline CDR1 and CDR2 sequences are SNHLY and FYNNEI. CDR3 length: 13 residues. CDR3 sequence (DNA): TGTGCCAGCAGCGAAACGTGGAACACTGAAGCTTTCTTT. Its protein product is CASSETWNTEAFF.

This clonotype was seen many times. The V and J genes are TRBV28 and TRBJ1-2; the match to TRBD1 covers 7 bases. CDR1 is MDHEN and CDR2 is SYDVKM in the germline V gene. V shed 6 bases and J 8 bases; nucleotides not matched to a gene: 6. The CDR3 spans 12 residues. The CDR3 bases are TGTGCCAGCAGCTCGTACAGGGGAGGCTACACCTTC. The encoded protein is CASSSYRGGYTF.

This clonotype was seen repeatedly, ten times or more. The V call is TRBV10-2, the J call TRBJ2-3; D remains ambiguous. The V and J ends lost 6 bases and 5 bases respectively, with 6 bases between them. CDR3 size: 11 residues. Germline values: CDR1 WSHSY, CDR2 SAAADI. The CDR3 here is CASREIDTQYF. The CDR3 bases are TGCGCCAGCAGGGAAATAGATACGCAGTATTTT.

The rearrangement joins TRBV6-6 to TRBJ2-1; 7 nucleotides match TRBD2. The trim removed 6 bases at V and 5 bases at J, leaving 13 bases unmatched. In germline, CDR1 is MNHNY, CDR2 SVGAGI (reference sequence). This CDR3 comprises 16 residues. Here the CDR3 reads CASRATGAGADNEQFF. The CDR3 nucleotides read TGTGCCAGCAGAGCAACCGGGGCGGGAGCGGACAATGAGCAGTTCTTC.

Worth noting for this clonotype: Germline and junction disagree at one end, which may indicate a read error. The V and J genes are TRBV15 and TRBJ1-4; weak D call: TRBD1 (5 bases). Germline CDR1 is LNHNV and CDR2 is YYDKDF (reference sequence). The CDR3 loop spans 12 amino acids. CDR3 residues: CATSRVVGETVF. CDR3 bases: TGTGCCACCAGCAGAGTGGTAGGGGAGACTGTTTTT.

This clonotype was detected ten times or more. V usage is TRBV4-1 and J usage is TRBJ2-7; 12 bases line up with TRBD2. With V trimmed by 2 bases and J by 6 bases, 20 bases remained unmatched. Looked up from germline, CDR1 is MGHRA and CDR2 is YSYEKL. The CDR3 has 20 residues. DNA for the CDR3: TGCGCCAGCAGCCAACTCATCCCCGGGACTAGCGGGCAAGGGGGAGGCGAGCAGTACTTC. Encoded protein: CASSQLIPGTSGQGGGEQYF.

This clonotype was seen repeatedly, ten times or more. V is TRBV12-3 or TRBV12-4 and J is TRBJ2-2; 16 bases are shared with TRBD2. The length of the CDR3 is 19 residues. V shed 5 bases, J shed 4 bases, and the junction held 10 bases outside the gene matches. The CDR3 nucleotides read TGTGCCAGCAGTCCCCCGGGACTAGCGGGAGGGCCGGGCACCGGGGAGCTGTTTTTT. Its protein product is CASSPPGLAGGPGTGELFF.

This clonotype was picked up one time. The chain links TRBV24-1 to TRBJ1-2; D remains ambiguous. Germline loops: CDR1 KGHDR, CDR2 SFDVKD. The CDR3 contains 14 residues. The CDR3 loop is CARPGRRANYGYTF. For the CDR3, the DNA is TGTGCTAGACCTGGACGCCGAGCTAACTATGGCTACACCTTC.

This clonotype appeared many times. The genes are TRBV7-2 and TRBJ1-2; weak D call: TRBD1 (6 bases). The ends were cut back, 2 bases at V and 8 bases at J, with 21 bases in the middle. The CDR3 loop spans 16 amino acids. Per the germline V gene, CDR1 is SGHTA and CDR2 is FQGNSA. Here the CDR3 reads CASSLTVARGPWGYTF. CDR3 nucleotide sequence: TGTGCCAGCAGCTTAACCGTAGCCAGGGGTCCTTGGGGCTACACCTTC.